Listed below are T cell receptor beta chains from one sample, sequenced in a study of blood T cell repertoires in COVID-19. Only in-frame clones appear in the TCRdb table, and some are missing; sequencing was by immunoSEQ multiplex PCR. The data hold roughly 200,000 clones, with about 83% observed a single time. Material: peripheral blood. The receptor set was obtained from a woman aged 25 to 39 with COVID-19, enrolled during active disease. Both conserved end residues are part of each CDR3. The D gene is left open where the match is weak. Clone size is not always given. Where it is, it says once, few, many or a class for expanded clones.

J gene | D gene | V gene | clone size | CDR3 protein | CDR3 DNA
TRBJ2-7 | TRBD1 | TRBV4-1 | - | CASSLGAGQGSYEQYF | TGCGCCAGCAGCCTCGGAGCGGGACAGGGTTCCTACGAGCAGTACTTC
TRBJ1-1 | TRBD1 | TRBV5-4 | few | CASSLGRGAEAFF | TGTGCCAGCAGCTTAGGCAGGGGGGCTGAAGCTTTCTTT
TRBJ2-1 | TRBD2 | TRBV28 | - | CASSLRGVVAGGNEQFF | TGTGCCAGCAGTTTACGGGGTGTGGTAGCGGGAGGCAATGAGCAGTTCTTC
TRBJ2-7 | - | TRBV2 | - | CASSEFSPRQSPYEQYF | TGTGCCAGCAGTGAATTCTCGCCCAGACAGTCCCCCTACGAGCAGTACTTC
TRBJ2-4 | TRBD1 | TRBV28 | - | CASSLRMTGKAKNIQYF | TGTGCCAGCAGTTTAAGGATGACAGGGAAGGCCAAAAACATTCAGTACTTC
TRBJ2-5 | TRBD1 | TRBV5-1 | - | CASSLTGTGAGETQYF | TGCGCCAGCAGCTTGACCGGGACAGGGGCAGGAGAGACCCAGTACTTC
TRBJ2-5 | - | TRBV7-9 | - | CASSLLGRGLQETQYF | TGTGCCAGCAGCTTACTCGGCAGGGGCTTACAAGAGACCCAGTACTTC
TRBJ1-5 | - | TRBV4-3 | - | CASSQDFPGNQPQHF | TGCGCCAGCAGCCAAGATTTTCCGGGCAATCAGCCCCAGCATTTT
TRBJ1-2 | - | TRBV18 | - | CASSPDSLAYGYTF | TGTGCCAGCTCACCAGATTCGTTGGCCTATGGCTACACCTTC
TRBJ2-2 | - | TRBV5-4 | - | CASSLAGATNTGELFF | TGTGCCAGCAGCTTGGCAGGGGCCACAAACACCGGGGAGCTGTTTTTT
TRBJ1-5 | TRBD1 | TRBV4-2 | - | CAFPRTTGRNQPQHF | TGTGCCTTTCCCCGGACGACAGGGCGGAATCAGCCCCAGCATTTT
TRBJ2-2 | - | TRBV6-6 | - | CASSSPVAGELFF | TGTGCCAGCAGTTCCCCGGTGGCCGGGGAGCTGTTTTTT
TRBJ1-6 | - | TRBV20-1 | - | CSASRGEWNSPLHF | TGCAGTGCTAGTCGGGGGGAATGGAATTCACCCCTCCACTTT
TRBJ2-7 | - | TRBV11-3 | once | CASSQTSGYEQYF | TGTGCCAGCAGCCAGACGTCCGGGTACGAGCAGTACTTC
TRBJ2-1 | TRBD2 | TRBV3-1/TRBV3-2 | - | CASSQNLAGGFDEQFF | TGTGCCAGCAGCCAGAATCTAGCGGGGGGGTTCGATGAGCAGTTCTTC
TRBJ2-2 | - | TRBV9 | - | CASSVGSGNTGELFF | TGTGCCAGCAGCGTAGGGTCAGGGAACACCGGGGAGCTGTTTTTT
TRBJ2-3 | - | TRBV9 | - | CASRLGLASTDTQYF | TGTGCCAGCAGATTGGGACTGGCTAGCACAGATACGCAGTATTTT
TRBJ2-5 | - | TRBV4-1 | - | CASSQGGSETQYF | TGCGCCAGCAGCCAAGGAGGGTCAGAGACCCAGTACTTC
TRBJ2-3 | TRBD2 | TRBV19 | once | CASSIVGLAGGSSTDTQYF | TGTGCCAGTAGTATAGTGGGACTAGCGGGAGGTTCCAGCACAGATACGCAGTATTTT
TRBJ1-1 | - | TRBV20-1 | - | CSASGHTEAFF | TGCAGTGCTTCTGGGCACACTGAAGCTTTCTTT
TRBJ1-1 | - | TRBV30 | - | CAWSVLVGVNTEAFF | TGTGCCTGGAGTGTACTAGTGGGAGTGAACACTGAAGCTTTCTTT
TRBJ2-1 | - | TRBV21-1 | - | CASSKAPRAGVNGNEQFF | TGTGCCAGCAGCAAAGCTCCGAGGGCGGGGGTTAACGGGAATGAGCAGTTCTTC
TRBJ1-2 | TRBD1 | TRBV12-3/TRBV12-4 | - | CASSAPQGGGYTF | TGTGCCAGCAGTGCCCCACAGGGGGGAGGCTACACCTTC
TRBJ2-3 | TRBD2 | TRBV7-2 | - | CASQLAGGRGRDTQYF | TGTGCCAGTCAGCTAGCGGGGGGCAGGGGCCGGGATACGCAGTATTTT
TRBJ2-3 | TRBD2 | TRBV10-3 | - | CAINQRGRTDTQYF | TGTGCCATCAACCAGCGGGGTCGTACAGATACGCAGTATTTT
TRBJ1-2 | - | TRBV5-6 | - | CASSLRFAGDYNGYTF | TGTGCCAGCAGCTTGCGTTTTGCAGGGGACTATAATGGCTACACCTTC
TRBJ1-2 | TRBD1 | TRBV28 | - | CASSPPGQNYGYTF | TGTGCCAGCAGTCCACCGGGACAGAACTATGGCTACACCTTC
TRBJ2-7 | - | TRBV28 | - | CASSSTGSSYEQYF | TGTGCCAGCAGTAGTACGGGGAGCTCCTACGAGCAGTACTTC
TRBJ1-3 | TRBD1 | TRBV7-2 | once | CASSLGTGEGNTIYF | TGTGCCAGCAGCTTAGGGACAGGGGAGGGAAACACCATATATTTT
TRBJ1-1 | - | TRBV30 | - | CAWSVLRGTFF | TGTGCCTGGAGTGTACTTCGGGGTACTTTCTTT
TRBJ1-5 | - | TRBV3-1/TRBV3-2 | few | CASSADQPQHF | TGTGCCAGCAGCGCGGATCAGCCCCAGCATTTT
TRBJ1-6 | TRBD1 | TRBV10-3 | few | CAISGDRGLNSPLHF | TGTGCCATCAGTGGGGACAGGGGGCTGAATTCACCCCTCCACTTT
TRBJ2-7 | TRBD2 | TRBV19 | once | CASNSGRAFHEQYF | TGTGCCAGTAACAGCGGGAGGGCCTTCCACGAGCAGTACTTC
TRBJ2-7 | - | TRBV30 | - | CAWSVYRLSSYEQYF | TGTGCCTGGAGTGTTTACAGGTTGAGCTCCTACGAGCAGTACTTC
TRBJ2-4 | - | TRBV7-3 | - | CASSLTGGDKNIQYF | TGTGCCAGCAGCTTAACGGGCGGGGACAAAAACATTCAGTACTTC
TRBJ2-5 | TRBD1 | TRBV28 | - | CASSLDRVQETQYF | TGTGCCAGCAGTCTCGACAGGGTTCAAGAGACCCAGTACTTC
TRBJ2-3 | - | TRBV24-1 | - | CATSENRPGISTDTQYF | TGTGCCACCAGTGAGAATAGGCCCGGGATCAGCACAGATACGCAGTATTTT
TRBJ1-3 | - | TRBV9 | - | CASSVALSVSSGNTIYF | TGTGCCAGCAGCGTAGCTCTTTCAGTCTCATCTGGAAACACCATATATTTT
TRBJ1-1 | - | TRBV27 | few | CASSLGRRTEAFF | TGTGCCAGCAGTTTGGGGAGACGTACTGAAGCTTTCTTT
TRBJ1-5 | - | TRBV5-6 | - | CASSLGGGLNQPQHF | TGTGCCAGCAGCTTGGGCGGGGGCCTTAATCAGCCCCAGCATTTT
TRBJ2-6 | TRBD2 | TRBV27 | - | CASSPWAGGSTGANVLTF | TGTGCCAGCAGTCCCTGGGCGGGGGGTTCAACTGGGGCCAACGTCCTGACTTTC
TRBJ1-6 | - | TRBV19 | - | CASSDRLNSPLHF | TGTGCCAGTAGTGACAGACTTAATTCACCCCTCCACTTT
TRBJ2-1 | TRBD1 | TRBV28 | - | CASSSFRTGPGEQFF | TGTGCCAGCAGTTCTTTTAGGACAGGTCCGGGGGAGCAGTTCTTC
TRBJ2-1 | - | TRBV19 | - | CASRDRYYNEQFF | TGTGCCAGTAGAGACAGATACTACAATGAGCAGTTCTTC
TRBJ2-7 | - | TRBV19 | once | CASSAERDSYYEQYF | TGTGCCAGTAGTGCGGAACGGGACTCGTACTACGAGCAGTACTTC
TRBJ2-5 | - | TRBV11-2 | - | CASLPTGSRETQYF | TGTGCCAGCCTACCGACGGGGTCTCGAGAGACCCAGTACTTC
TRBJ1-1 | - | TRBV11-1 | - | CASSFMGGQNTEAFF | TGTGCCAGCAGCTTCATGGGTGGGCAGAACACTGAAGCTTTCTTT
TRBJ1-2 | - | TRBV5-4 | - | CASSLASVYGYTF | TGTGCCAGCAGCTTGGCGTCAGTTTATGGCTACACCTTC
TRBJ2-5 | TRBD1 | TRBV29-1 | - | CSVRQGQETQYF | TGTAGCGTTCGACAGGGCCAAGAGACCCAGTACTTC
TRBJ2-2 | TRBD2 | TRBV7-2 | - | CASASGRANTGELFF | TGTGCCAGCGCCAGCGGGAGGGCCAACACCGGGGAGCTGTTTTTT
TRBJ2-5 | TRBD2 | TRBV5-1 | - | CASSLGLAGAFQETQYF | TGCGCCAGCAGCCTGGGACTAGCGGGGGCTTTCCAAGAGACCCAGTACTTC
TRBJ1-1 | TRBD1 | TRBV9 | - | CASSVAATGGGTEAFF | TGTGCCAGCAGCGTGGCCGCGACAGGGGGCGGCACTGAAGCTTTCTTT
TRBJ2-1 | TRBD2 | TRBV7-6 | - | CASSYLAGGRNEQFF | TGTGCCAGCAGCTATTTAGCGGGAGGGCGCAATGAGCAGTTCTTC
TRBJ1-4 | - | TRBV7-2 | once | CASSPGWTNEKLFF | TGTGCCAGCAGCCCGGGTTGGACTAATGAAAAACTGTTTTTT
TRBJ1-3 | TRBD1 | TRBV7-8 | - | CASSTPGGDSGNTIYF | TGTGCCAGCAGCACCCCAGGGGGCGATTCTGGAAACACCATATATTTT
TRBJ2-7 | TRBD1 | TRBV9 | - | CASSAGGGQGYEQYF | TGTGCCAGCAGCGCAGGAGGGGGACAGGGCTACGAGCAGTACTTC
TRBJ2-5 | TRBD2 | TRBV9 | - | CASSPSSGTSPPLQETQYF | TGTGCCAGCAGCCCCTCTTCCGGGACTAGCCCTCCTCTACAAGAGACCCAGTACTTC